These 28 T cell receptor beta chains share one sample of origin, sequenced in a study of control samples from healthy donors and cancer patients. The protocol was immunoSEQ multiplex PCR, while the TCRdb copy is restricted to in-frame clones and leaves out a portion. The sample lists approximately 100,000 clones; just over 85% were seen once. The source material was blood. The receptors shown here come from a man aged 25 to 45 in good health.

The chain recombines TRBV19 with TRBJ1-5; no reliable D call. V was trimmed by 1 base and J by 6 bases, leaving 16 bases between them. The CDR3 extends over 16 amino acids. Per the germline V gene, CDR1 is LNHDA and CDR2 is SQIVND (reference sequence). The CDR3 DNA reads TGTGCCAGTAGTATAGGAGGGTTATCTGATATTCAGCCCCAGCATTTT. This sequence encodes CASSIGGLSDIQPQHF.

This chain connects TRBV19 to TRBJ1-6; TRBD1 might be the D (5 bases). The CDR3 sequence is 14 residues long. The V gene's germline CDR1 is LNHDA and CDR2 SQIVND (reference sequence). V lost 5 bases and J 10 bases, leaving 15 bases between the germline ends. The CDR3: CASSGGVGDSPLHF. The CDR3 coding sequence is TGTGCCAGTAGTGGGGGGGTCGGAGACTCACCCCTCCACTTT.

The chain has TRBV7-6 and TRBJ1-6; D might be TRBD1 (5 bases). The V gene lost 1 base and the J gene lost 11 bases, with 15 bases spanning the gap. This CDR3 has 15 residues. Looked up from germline, CDR1 is SGHVS and CDR2 is FNYEAQ. The CDR3 bases are TGTGCCAGCAGCTTAGTATGGGGGACCGCGGCACCCCTCCACTTT. As protein: CASSLVWGTAAPLHF.

The chain combines TRBV25-1 with TRBJ2-4; possibly TRBD2 for D (5 bases). Looked up from germline, CDR1 is MGHDK and CDR2 is SYGVNS. The V and J ends lost 2 bases and 6 bases respectively, with 11 bases between them. The CDR3 is made up of 14 amino acids. CDR3 loop: CASSEMTIRNIQYF. CDR3 coding DNA: TGTGCCAGCAGTGAAATGACTATTCGAAACATTCAGTACTTC.

The V and J genes are TRBV5-1 and TRBJ2-1; 12 nucleotides agree with TRBD2. V trimming: 5 bases; J trimming: 0 bases; junction bases outside the gene matches: 3. This CDR3 is built from 16 residues. CDR1 is SGHRS and CDR2 is YFSETQ in the germline V gene. The CDR3 DNA reads TGCGCCAGCAGAGGACTAGCGGGAACCTCCTACAATGAGCAGTTCTTC. The encoded protein is CASRGLAGTSYNEQFF.

The chain couples TRBV2 to TRBJ2-7; D is tentatively TRBD1 or TRBD2 (6 bases each). Germline V gene data show CDR1 as SNHLY and CDR2 as FYNNEI. The CDR3 length is 16 residues. The V end was cut by 7 bases, the J end by 5 bases, with 24 bases between. CDR3 protein: CASNPPGGRAQDEQYF. In nucleotides, the CDR3 is TGTGCCAGCAACCCACCCGGGGGCAGGGCCCAAGACGAGCAGTACTTC.

This clone was observed once. J is TRBJ2-1 and V is TRBV5-1, with 9 bases identical to TRBD2. After removal of 3 bases from V and 7 bases from J, the junction contained 8 bases not matched to a gene. In germline, CDR1 is SGHRS, CDR2 YFSETQ. This CDR3 has 15 residues. The CDR3 DNA sequence: TGCGCCAGCAGCTCGGTAGCGGGAGTTATGAATGAGCAGTTCTTC. Its protein product is CASSSVAGVMNEQFF.

This clone is a singleton in its sample. This chain connects TRBV30 to TRBJ2-7; 8 nucleotides agree with TRBD2. CDR3 length: 14 amino acids. Germline values: CDR1 GTSNPN, CDR2 SVGIG (reference sequence). V dropped 5 bases and J dropped 2; count of bases not matched to a gene: 8. The CDR3: CAWHKAGGAYEQYF. CDR3 in DNA: TGTGCCTGGCATAAGGCGGGGGGTGCCTACGAGCAGTACTTC.

The V call is TRBV7-9, the J call TRBJ1-6; 8 bases match TRBD1. Germline V gene sequence: CDR1 SEHNR, CDR2 FQNEAQ (reference sequence). The CDR3 is 15 residues long. Unmatched junction bases numbered 5, after V lost 1 base and J lost 9 bases. CDR3: CASSLDRGKGSPLHF. DNA of the CDR3: TGTGCCAGCAGCTTAGACAGGGGGAAGGGTTCACCCCTCCACTTT. The variable domain in full, with the rest retrieved from reference TRBV7-9 and TRBJ1-6, is DTGVSQNPRHKITKRGQNVTFRCDPISEHNRLYWYRQTLGQGPEFLTYFQNEAQLEKSRLLSDRFSAERPKGSFSTLEIQRTEQGDSAMYLCASSLDRGKGSPLHFGNGTRLTVT.

This chain joins TRBV10-2 and TRBJ2-6, with D unclear. V was cut by 4 bases and J by 1 base, with 5 bases left in between. The germline CDR1 and CDR2 sequences are WSHSY and SAAADI. CDR3 length: 14 amino acids. The CDR3 sequence: CASSGPSGANVLTF. DNA for the CDR3: TGCGCCAGCAGTGGGCCTTCTGGGGCCAACGTCCTGACTTTC.

The CDR3 nucleotides read TGCGCCAGCAGCTTGGCCCAGGCGACAGATACGCAGTATTTT. Residues: CASSLAQATDTQYF. The chain carries TRBV5-1 and TRBJ2-3; D uncertain. The CDR3 length is 14 residues. The V and J ends lost 0 bases and 3 bases respectively, with 8 bases between them. Germline V gene data show CDR1 as SGHRS and CDR2 as YFSETQ.

The chain uses TRBV7-9 and TRBJ2-3; D unresolved. V was cut by 7 bases and J by 4 bases, with 18 bases left in between. The CDR3 has 15 residues. CDR1 and CDR2 (germline): SEHNR, FQNEAQ (reference sequence). CDR3 sequence reads: CASTKIAGFPDTQYF. The DNA of the CDR3 is TGTGCCAGCACCAAAATTGCTGGGTTCCCAGATACGCAGTATTTT. The complete variable domain, with remaining parts taken from reference TRBV7-9 and TRBJ2-3, reads DTGVSQNPRHKITKRGQNVTFRCDPISEHNRLYWYRQTLGQGPEFLTYFQNEAQLEKSRLLSDRFSAERPKGSFSTLEIQRTEQGDSAMYLCASTKIAGFPDTQYFGPGTRLTVL.

CDR3 in DNA: TGTGCCAGCAGTTTCCCAGATTACAATGAGCAGTTCTTC. It yields the protein CASSFPDYNEQFF. The rearrangement links TRBV12-3 or TRBV12-4 to TRBJ2-1; no firm D call. Trimming stripped 3 bases from V and 4 bases from J, with 7 bases between. This CDR3 comprises 13 residues.

The genes are TRBV6-2 or TRBV6-3 and TRBJ2-7, with D unclear. The CDR3 totals 12 residues. V lost 1 base and J lost 7, with 8 bases in between. Germline V CDR1 and CDR2: MNHEY, SVGEGT. The CDR3 nucleotides are TGTGCCAGCAGTTACTGGGTCTCGGAGCAGTACTTC. This codes for CASSYWVSEQYF.

This chain joins TRBV7-9 and TRBJ2-6; D ambiguous. The ends were cut back, 1 base at V and 1 base at J, with 11 bases in the middle. Germline V lookup: CDR1 SEHNR, CDR2 FQNEAQ (reference sequence). CDR3 length: 17 amino acids. The CDR3 spells CASSLGSATSGANVLTF. The CDR3 region has the DNA TGTGCCAGCAGCTTAGGGTCAGCTACTTCTGGGGCCAACGTCCTGACTTTC.

CDR3: CASSLVGDYGYTF. In DNA form, the CDR3 reads TGTGCCAGCAGCTTAGTCGGGGACTATGGCTACACCTTC. The chain employs TRBV7-9 and TRBJ1-2; no clear D. V lost 1 base to trimming and J lost 3 bases, with 6 bases between them. The CDR3 loop spans 13 amino acids. Germline V CDR1 and CDR2: SEHNR, FQNEAQ (reference sequence).

The DNA of the CDR3 is TGTGCCAGCAGACGGGCCCGCTCCTACGAGCAGTACTTC. Amino acid sequence: CASRRARSYEQYF. The V gene is TRBV6-5, the J gene TRBJ2-7, with D hard to call. CDR1 and CDR2 from the germline V gene are MNHEY and SVGAGI. This CDR3 is 13 amino acids long. V was clipped by 6 bases and J by 0 bases, with 9 bases between them.

The chain is built from TRBV6-5 and TRBJ1-2, with a possible D match to TRBD1 (6 bases). Germline CDR1 reads MNHEY; CDR2 reads SVGAGI. The CDR3 has 14 residues. V lost 6 bases to trimming and J lost 1 base, with 12 bases between them. The CDR3 DNA is TGTGCCAGCAGGTTAAGGGGGGTTAACTATGGCTACACCTTC. Protein: CASRLRGVNYGYTF.

This chain links TRBV5-1 with TRBJ2-1; D unclear. Per germline, CDR1 SGHRS and CDR2 YFSETQ. V dropped 4 bases and J dropped 5 bases, with 16 bases sitting between them. The CDR3 is 15 residues long. The CDR3 spells CASSLDPSPHNEQFF. The CDR3 DNA reads as TGCGCCAGCAGCCTGGACCCATCACCCCACAATGAGCAGTTCTTC.

The chain combines TRBV4-1 with TRBJ2-7; TRBD1 aligns across 7 bases. This CDR3 is built from 14 residues. The junction had 8 bases not matched to a gene; V was cut back by 4 bases and J by 5 bases. Germline V gene lookup returns CDR1 MGHRA and CDR2 YSYEKL. CDR3 in DNA: TGCGCCAGCAGCCCCCGGACAGGTGCTCACGAGCAGTACTTC. This sequence encodes CASSPRTGAHEQYF.

V is TRBV5-6 and J is TRBJ1-1; TRBD1 is a possible D gene (5 bases). Germline V CDR1 and CDR2: SGHDT, YYEEEE. There are 13 residues in the CDR3. V was shortened by 6 bases and J by 5 bases, with 14 bases between the two germline ends. The CDR3 loop is CASTDGGWTEAFF. The CDR3 nucleotides read TGTGCCAGCACCGATGGGGGTTGGACTGAAGCTTTCTTT.

The CDR3 nucleotides read TGCGCCAGCAGCTTGGGGACAGGGATTAGCAATCAGCCCCAGCATTTT. It encodes CASSLGTGISNQPQHF. The chain combines TRBV5-1 with TRBJ1-5, with 8 positions matching TRBD1. The V gene end was trimmed by 0 bases and the J gene end by 0 bases; junction bases not matched to a gene: 2. The CDR3 totals 16 residues. The germline V gene encodes CDR1 SGHRS and CDR2 YFSETQ.

This chain uses TRBV11-3 with TRBJ1-1; no clear D. Trimming took 2 bases from V and 0 from J, leaving 4 bases between them. Germline V CDR1 and CDR2: SGHNT, YENEEA. This CDR3 is built from 13 residues. This chain's CDR3 is CASSLWVNTEAFF. The CDR3 DNA reads TGTGCCAGCAGCTTATGGGTGAACACTGAAGCTTTCTTT.

J is TRBJ1-1 and V is TRBV5-1, with a weak D call TRBD1 (5 bases). CDR1 and CDR2 (germline): SGHRS, YFSETQ. The CDR3 is 15 residues long. Trimming pared 4 bases from V and 6 bases from J, leaving 19 bases between. The CDR3 is CASSLWEQGIPEAFF. The DNA for the CDR3 is TGCGCCAGCAGCCTATGGGAGCAGGGAATACCTGAAGCTTTCTTT.

The rearrangement uses TRBV7-9 and TRBJ2-7; 9 nucleotides align to TRBD1. The germline gives CDR1 SEHNR, CDR2 FQNEAQ (reference sequence). V trimming: 3 bases; J trimming: 3 bases; junction bases outside the gene matches: 0. The CDR3 runs 13 residues. This CDR3 reads CASSLTGGYEQYF. The DNA of the CDR3 is TGTGCCAGCAGCTTGACAGGGGGCTACGAGCAGTACTTC.

The CDR3 loop reads CSARAGIEQFF. The CDR3 DNA is TGCAGTGCTCGAGCGGGAATTGAGCAGTTCTTC. The J gene is TRBJ2-1, the V gene TRBV20-1, with 7 bases that match TRBD2. Germline CDR1 DFQATT, CDR2 SNEGSKA (reference sequence). V shed 5 bases and J 9 bases; nucleotides not matched to a gene: 4. The CDR3 spans 11 residues.

The V gene is TRBV7-2, the J gene TRBJ2-1; D might be TRBD2 (6 bases). This CDR3 is 18 amino acids long. Per germline, CDR1 SGHTA and CDR2 FQGNSA. V lost 2 bases and J lost 2, with 19 bases in between. The CDR3 loop is CASSLTVGGPPTYNEQFF. The CDR3 DNA is TGTGCCAGCAGCTTAACGGTCGGAGGGCCCCCGACCTACAATGAGCAGTTCTTC.

The V and J genes are TRBV3-1 (or the pseudogene TRBV3-2) and TRBJ2-3, with D possibly being TRBD2 (5 bases). Trimming took off 4 bases at V and 3 bases at J, with 11 bases between the two ends. From germline, CDR1 is LGHDT and CDR2 YNNKEL (reference sequence). CDR3 length: 14 residues. CDR3 loop: CASSLLSGTDTQYF. The CDR3 nucleotides are TGTGCCAGCAGCCTTCTCTCGGGGACAGATACGCAGTATTTT.